Listed below are T cell receptor beta chains from one sample, sequenced in a study of shared clonotypes between healthy human individuals. Clones were read by immunoSEQ multiplex PCR, and TCRdb kept only the in-frame ones, dropping some. Of over a million clones listed, about 75% are singletons. The sequencing input was memory CD4+ T cells sorted from blood. The receptors were gathered from a man between 18 and 29 years old in good health. CDR3s include the opening cysteine and the closing phenylalanine or tryptophan. The D gene is left open where the match is weak. Clone size is stated in some rows and not others, as once, few, many or a class when expanded.

clone_size	d_call	v_call	j_call	cdr3_nt	cdr3_aa
few	.	TRBV28	TRBJ1-4	TGTGCCAGCAGTTCCACCACACTACTAAAACTGTTTTTT	CASSSTTLLKLFF
.	.	TRBV28	TRBJ2-5	TGTGCCAGCAATCGGGGTGGAGGACGGAATCGTCTAAGAGGTAGCCCCGAGTACTTC	CASNRGGGRNRLRGSPEYF
.	.	TRBV4-1	TRBJ2-1	TGCGCCAGCAGCCAATTTAGCGGCTCCTACAATGAGCAGTTCTTC	CASSQFSGSYNEQFF
.	.	TRBV10-3	TRBJ1-5	TGTGCCATCAGTGAGGGACCAGGCAATCAGCCCCAGCATTTT	CAISEGPGNQPQHF
.	TRBD2	TRBV28	TRBJ2-1	TGTGCCAGCAGTTCCCCAGGAGCGGGGGGGCGGGACAATGAGCAGTTCTTC	CASSSPGAGGRDNEQFF
.	.	TRBV7-3	TRBJ1-3	TGTGCCAGCAGCTCCGAGGCTGGAAACACCATATATTTT	CASSSEAGNTIYF
.	TRBD2	TRBV7-9	TRBJ2-1	TGTGCCAGCAGCCCGCCCCCCCTCGGGACTAGCGGGAGTCAGTTCTTC	CASSPPPLGTSGSQFF
.	.	TRBV11-2	TRBJ1-1	TGTGCCAGCAGCTTAACCAGGGTGGGCACTGAAGCTTTCTTT	CASSLTRVGTEAFF
few	.	TRBV5-5	TRBJ2-2	TGTGCCAGCAGCCTCCTTGTACAGGTTACCGGGGAGCTGTTTTTT	CASSLLVQVTGELFF
.	.	TRBV11-2	TRBJ2-3	TGTGCCAGCAGCTTACGTTCGGCAGGGGACCCCACAGATACGCAGTATTTT	CASSLRSAGDPTDTQYF
.	.	TRBV11-2	TRBJ1-4	TGTGCCAGCAGCCGCGGGACTATAACTAATGAAAAACTGTTTTTT	CASSRGTITNEKLFF
.	.	TRBV30	TRBJ2-3	TGTGCCTGGACCCGCAGGTCATCAGATACGCAGTATTTT	CAWTRRSSDTQYF
few	.	TRBV27	TRBJ1-5	TGTGCCAGCAGTTCCAGGGAGGGGCAGCCCCAGCATTTT	CASSSREGQPQHF